The clone carrying this T cell receptor beta chain was counted ten times or more. Its specificity is unknown. Between the trimmed V and J ends, which lost 0 bases and 6 bases, there was a span of 8 bases. Germline-derived CDR1 and CDR2 are SGHVS and FQNEAQ. The CDR3 is 14 residues long. One entry per CDR3 protein results from TCRdb running MiXCR on the reads. The sample consists of under 600,000 distinct CDR3 sequences, approximately 16% of them appearing once. The data stem from a study of T cell repertoires in cytomegalovirus infection. Study overall: Public TCR beta signatures marked donors with CMV infection and the matching HLA.

Overall study findings and caveats: The study identified carriers of CMV plus the relevant HLA from cumulative public TCR beta family frequency. Predominance within the ex vivo response was attributable to HLA-C-restricted CMV-specific TCR beta clonotypes.

The chain links TRBV7-8 to TRBJ1-4; D remains unclear. This receptor was identified in a human donor in good health (CMV status not recorded). Some clones in this sample may be carry-over from other donors' samples. Specimen: CD8+ T cells from PBMCs. The CDR3 spells CASSLAGGDEKLFF. In DNA, the CDR3 is TGTGCCAGCAGCTTAGCTGGCGGTGATGAAAAACTGTTTTTT.